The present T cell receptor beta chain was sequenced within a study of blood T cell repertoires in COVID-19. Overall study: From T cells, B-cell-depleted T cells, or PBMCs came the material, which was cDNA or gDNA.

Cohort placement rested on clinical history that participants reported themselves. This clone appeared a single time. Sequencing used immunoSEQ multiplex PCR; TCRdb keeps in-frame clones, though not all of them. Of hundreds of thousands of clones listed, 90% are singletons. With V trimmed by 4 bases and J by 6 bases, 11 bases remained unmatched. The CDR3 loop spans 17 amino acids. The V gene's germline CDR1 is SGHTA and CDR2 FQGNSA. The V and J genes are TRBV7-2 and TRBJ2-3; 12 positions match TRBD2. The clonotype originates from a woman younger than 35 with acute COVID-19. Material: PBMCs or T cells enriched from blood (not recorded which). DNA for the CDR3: TGTGCCAGCAGCTCAAGGCGCGGACTAGCGGGACCGGATACGCAGTATTTT. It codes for CASSSRRGLAGPDTQYF. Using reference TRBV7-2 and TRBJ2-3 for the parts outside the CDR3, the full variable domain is GAGVSQSPSNKVTEKGKDVELRCDPISGHTALYWYRQSLGQGLEFLIYFQGNSAPDKSGLPSDRFSAERTGGSVSTLTIQRTQQEDSAVYLCASSSRRGLAGPDTQYFGPGTRLTVL.